A selection of T cell receptor beta chains follows, all from one sample in a study of cytomegalovirus exposure and HLA in healthy donors. This table comes from immunoSEQ multiplex PCR, and its TCRdb copy is limited to in-frame clones, with some not included. Of nearly 200,000 clones in the sample, 70% to 85% were seen once. The sequencing sample was made of PBMCs. Receptors were obtained from a woman younger than 45 in good health and CMV-seropositive. Each CDR3 is given with its conserved first and last residue. A D gene is named only where the DNA matches it firmly. Size is stated for part of the rows, as once, few or many counts, or as a class when the clone is expanded.

j_call d_call clone_size v_call cdr3_aa cdr3_nt
TRBJ1-2 - - TRBV6-6 CASSYSSGRGYGYTF TGTGCCAGCAGTTACTCTAGCGGGCGGGGCTATGGCTACACCTTC
TRBJ2-1 TRBD2 - TRBV5-1 CASSLGGSSYNEQFF TGCGCCAGCAGCTTGGGCGGGAGCTCCTACAATGAGCAGTTCTTC
TRBJ1-2 - - TRBV25-1 CASSEFLGGGGGYTF TGTGCCAGCAGTGAGTTTCTTGGGGGCGGAGGTGGCTACACCTTC
TRBJ2-7 TRBD2 - TRBV7-8 CASSSTLAGVTGYEQYF TGTGCCAGCAGCTCGACTCTAGCGGGAGTAACCGGGTACGAGCAGTACTTC
TRBJ2-7 TRBD1 - TRBV25-1 CASSGTGPNEQYF TGTGCCAGCAGTGGGACAGGCCCTAACGAGCAGTACTTC
TRBJ2-1 TRBD2 - TRBV2 CASGGVTRNEQFF TGTGCCAGCGGGGGGGTAACAAGGAATGAGCAGTTCTTC
TRBJ2-5 - - TRBV6-1 CASSELGPLETQYF TGTGCCAGCAGTGAATTGGGCCCCCTAGAGACCCAGTACTTC
TRBJ1-1 - - TRBV13 CASSYRTIPGRDEAFF TGTGCCAGCAGCTACCGGACTATCCCAGGGAGGGATGAAGCTTTCTTT
TRBJ1-2 - - TRBV6-5 CASSYSGGRYGYGYTF TGTGCCAGCAGTTACTCGGGGGGGAGATACGGCTATGGCTACACCTTC
TRBJ2-7 TRBD2 - TRBV29-1 CSVASGRDYEQYF TGCAGCGTGGCTAGCGGGAGAGACTACGAGCAGTACTTC
TRBJ2-1 - many TRBV11-3 CASSLGAGGNEQFF TGTGCCAGCAGCTTAGGTGCGGGTGGCAATGAGCAGTTCTTC
TRBJ1-5 TRBD1 - TRBV6-1 CASSGSQGPQPQHF TGTGCCAGCAGTGGGTCACAGGGGCCCCAGCCCCAGCATTTT
TRBJ2-7 - - TRBV9 CASSVHPDRPNEQYF TGTGCCAGCAGCGTCCACCCCGACAGGCCCAACGAGCAGTACTTC
TRBJ2-1 TRBD1 - TRBV4-1 CASSQSSGTGMEGSYNEQFF TGCGCCAGCAGCCAATCTTCCGGGACAGGGATGGAGGGCTCCTACAATGAGCAGTTCTTC
TRBJ1-3 - - TRBV7-9 CASSQQGTGNTIYF TGTGCCAGCAGCCAACAGGGAACTGGAAACACCATATATTTT
TRBJ1-2 TRBD1 - TRBV30 CAWSAGTGGSYTF TGTGCCTGGAGTGCCGGGACAGGCGGGAGCTACACCTTC
TRBJ2-2 - - TRBV9 CASSGTLDRTGELFF TGTGCCAGCAGCGGAACACTAGACCGGACCGGGGAGCTGTTTTTT
TRBJ1-2 - many TRBV10-3 CAISENRGYTF TGTGCCATCAGTGAAAACAGGGGCTACACCTTC
TRBJ1-3 - - TRBV9 CASSYSGDPGNTIYF TGTGCCAGCAGCTATTCAGGGGACCCAGGAAACACCATATATTTT
TRBJ2-3 - many TRBV18 CASSLRPPSEKGSDTQYF TGTGCCAGCTCACTCCGGCCCCCTAGCGAGAAGGGGTCAGATACGCAGTATTTT
TRBJ1-4 - - TRBV6-5 CASRERATNEKLFF TGTGCCAGCAGGGAACGGGCAACTAATGAAAAACTGTTTTTT
TRBJ2-7 - - TRBV4-1 CASSQGDNLYEQYF TGCGCCAGCAGCCAAGGGGACAATCTCTACGAGCAGTACTTC
TRBJ2-3 TRBD2 - TRBV27 CASSPLGGVTDTQYF TGTGCCAGCAGTCCCCTCGGGGGGGTCACAGATACGCAGTATTTT
TRBJ2-7 - few TRBV2 CASSSRGEQYF TGTGCCAGCAGTAGTAGGGGCGAGCAGTACTTC
TRBJ1-2 TRBD1 - TRBV4-1 CASSQATGSGYTF TGCGCCAGCAGCCAGGCGACAGGGTCTGGCTACACCTTC
TRBJ2-2 TRBD2 - TRBV7-9 CASRGLANTGELFF TGTGCCAGCAGGGGACTAGCGAACACCGGGGAGCTGTTTTTT
TRBJ2-7 - medium-sized TRBV29-1 CSAESGTSAYEQYF TGCAGCGCAGAATCCGGGACTTCTGCCTACGAGCAGTACTTC
TRBJ2-1 - - TRBV28 CASSLEGPNPYNEQFF TGTGCCAGCAGTTTGGAGGGACCCAATCCCTACAATGAGCAGTTCTTC
TRBJ2-7 TRBD1 - TRBV14 CASRYRGPPYEQYF TGTGCCAGCAGGTACAGGGGACCCCCTTACGAGCAGTACTTC
TRBJ1-5 - - TRBV19 CASRMLRQDNQPQHF TGTGCCAGTAGAATGCTCCGACAGGATAATCAGCCCCAGCATTTT
TRBJ2-7 - - TRBV27 CASSLRREKGYEQYF TGTGCCAGCAGTTTAAGGCGGGAAAAGGGGTACGAGCAGTACTTC
TRBJ1-5 TRBD1 once TRBV28 CASSFYRQGSSNQPQHF TGTGCCAGCAGTTTTTATCGACAGGGCTCTAGCAATCAGCCCCAGCATTTT
TRBJ1-2 TRBD1 - TRBV5-4 CASSLGQGGGGYTF TGTGCCAGCAGCTTGGGACAGGGGGGAGGTGGCTACACCTTC
TRBJ2-3 TRBD1 - TRBV18 CASSRDQGATDTQYF TGTGCCAGCTCCCGAGACCAGGGGGCCACAGATACGCAGTATTTT
TRBJ2-1 TRBD1 - TRBV25-1 CASSKYRGSYNEQFF TGTGCCAGCAGTAAATACAGGGGGTCCTACAATGAGCAGTTCTTC
TRBJ1-5 - - TRBV7-2 CASSPHNQPQHF TGTGCCAGCAGCCCCCACAATCAGCCCCAGCATTTT
TRBJ2-7 - - TRBV11-3 CASGVRDEQYF TGTGCCAGCGGAGTCCGTGACGAGCAGTACTTC
TRBJ2-1 TRBD2 - TRBV5-1 CASNIAGESYNEQFF TGCGCCAGCAATATAGCGGGAGAAAGCTACAATGAGCAGTTCTTC
TRBJ2-7 TRBD2 - TRBV5-1 CASSFLAGVFYEQYF TGCGCCAGCAGCTTCCTAGCGGGAGTATTCTACGAGCAGTACTTC